This TCR beta chain appears in the sequencing data of a study of blood T cell repertoires in COVID-19. About the research overall: Samples representing acute and convalescent COVID-19 were sourced from the United States, Italy and Spain. The analysed material was cDNA or gDNA that came from T cells, B-cell-depleted T cells, or PBMCs.

Original processing methods: Amplification of reference gene primers was used by the study to estimate nucleated cell counts. Sequencing was performed with immunoSEQ multiplex PCR; in TCRdb, only in-frame clones are kept and a portion is missing. That table gives V, J and clone size, and the DNA gave D and trimming. Counted here are approximately 300,000 clones, approximately 82% occurring once; the ten biggest clones make up roughly 1.3%. Losses at the gene ends were 2 bases for V and 7 bases for J; bases not matched to a gene: 10. Germline loops: CDR1 SGHKS, CDR2 YYEKEE (reference sequence). This CDR3 spans 16 amino acids.

The receptor comes from a woman aged 45-65 years with acute or convalescent COVID-19. The rearrangement joins TRBV5-5 to TRBJ2-4, with 9 bases fitting TRBD1. The sequencing sample was made of peripheral blood. The CDR3 loop reads CASSFLQGASRNIQYF. In nucleotides, the CDR3 is TGTGCCAGCAGCTTCCTACAGGGGGCCTCAAGGAACATTCAGTACTTC.